The 18 T cell receptor beta chains below come from one sample, sequenced in a study of cytomegalovirus exposure and HLA in healthy donors (dated by TCRdb to 2015 to 2018). The library relied on the immunoSEQ multiplex PCR assay. For the multiplex PCR, a mixture combining 60 forward primers for TCR Vbeta segments and 13 reverse primers for TCR Jbeta segments was used. In TCRdb, the immuneACCESS table is reduced to in-frame sequences with V and J assigned. These tables do not hold every clone; where another copy was compared, an unresolved V gene accounts for under half, and the others remain unexplained. Counted in this sample were just over 70,000 clones; over 70% of them appeared once. Together, the top ten hold about an eighth of the sample. Sequencing was performed on PBMCs. Receptor source: a human donor in good health.

The rearrangement joins TRBV5-1 to TRBJ2-7, with 9 bases fitting TRBD1. The V gene's germline CDR1 is SGHRS and CDR2 YFSETQ. The J segment lost 3 bases and the V segment lost 0 bases, leaving 1 base of the junction unmatched. The CDR3 consists of 14 residues. The CDR3 sequence: CASSLGQGVYEQYF. CDR3 DNA: TGCGCCAGCAGCTTGGGACAGGGGGTCTACGAGCAGTACTTC.

The chain is built from TRBV25-1 and TRBJ2-2; D call uncertain. The germline gives CDR1 MGHDK, CDR2 SYGVNS. The CDR3 loop spans 15 amino acids. V was shortened by 3 bases and J by 0 bases, with 8 bases between the two germline ends. The CDR3 nucleotides are TGTGCCAGCAGTGAGGCGGTGACGAACACCGGGGAGCTGTTTTTT. Residues: CASSEAVTNTGELFF.

The genes are TRBV9 and TRBJ2-3, with 7 positions matching TRBD2. The CDR3 has 15 residues. Germline CDR1 is SGDLS and CDR2 is YYNGEE. J gave up 0 bases and V 4 bases, and 5 bases lay outside the gene matches. The CDR3 DNA follows: TGTGCCAGCAGCATCAGCGGGGTTAGCACAGATACGCAGTATTTT. It encodes CASSISGVSTDTQYF.

The rearrangement joins TRBV6-6 to TRBJ2-7; D gene ambiguous. Germline values: CDR1 MNHNY, CDR2 SVGAGI (reference sequence). The CDR3 length is 15 residues. V lost 2 bases to trimming and J lost 0 bases, with 11 bases between them. CDR3 amino acids: CASSYGALSSYEQYF. The CDR3 DNA reads TGTGCCAGCAGTTACGGAGCGCTTAGCTCCTACGAGCAGTACTTC.

The rearrangement links TRBV13 to TRBJ2-1; 11 bases match TRBD1. This CDR3 has 13 amino acids. Per germline, CDR1 PRHDT and CDR2 FYEKMQ (reference sequence). V gave up 4 bases and J gave up 10 bases; unmatched junction bases: 3. CDR3 coding DNA: TGTGCCAGCAGCTCGGACAGGGGGCGCGAGCAGTTCTTC. The encoded protein is CASSSDRGREQFF.

The gene calls are TRBV28 and TRBJ2-7, with 7 positions matching TRBD1. Germline assignment: CDR1 MDHEN and CDR2 SYDVKM. This CDR3 is built from 13 residues. Trimming cost V 3 bases and J 4 bases; bases outside gene matches: 3. In DNA, the CDR3 is TGTGCCAGCAGTTTGACAGGGAATTACGAGCAGTACTTC. Protein sequence: CASSLTGNYEQYF.

The chain is built from TRBV30 and TRBJ2-6, with D possibly TRBD2 on 6 matching bases. The CDR3 length is 18 residues. Germline V gives CDR1 GTSNPN, CDR2 SVGIG (reference sequence). Trimming removed 4 bases at V and 0 bases at J, with 19 bases between. The CDR3 coding sequence is TGTGCCTGGACCCTCGGGACTCCCGGGAGCTCTGGGGCCAACGTCCTGACTTTC. This codes for CAWTLGTPGSSGANVLTF.

The chain couples TRBV12-5 to TRBJ2-7; D might be TRBD1 (6 bases). This CDR3 has 18 residues. With 0 bases removed from V and 4 bases from J, the gap between germline ends came to 22 bases. Germline-derived CDR1 and CDR2 are LGHNT and FRNRAP. In DNA form, the CDR3 reads TGTGCTAGTGGTTTGGTACCCGTCTGGGGACATGGGATGTACGAGCAGTACTTC. Translated, it gives CASGLVPVWGHGMYEQYF.

The rearrangement joins TRBV30 to TRBJ2-2; tentatively, D is TRBD2 (5 bases). V lost 2 bases and J 5 bases, leaving 15 bases between the germline ends. The CDR3 has 15 amino acids. The V gene's germline CDR1 is GTSNPN and CDR2 SVGIG (reference sequence). The CDR3 protein is CAWSPTPGITGELFF. In nucleotides, the CDR3 is TGTGCCTGGAGTCCTACACCGGGAATAACCGGGGAGCTGTTTTTT. Variable domain in full (rest from reference TRBV30 and TRBJ2-2): SQTIHQWPATLVQPVGSPLSLECTVEGTSNPNLYWYRQAAGRGLQLLFYSVGIGQISSEVPQNLSASRPQDRQFILSSKKLLLSDSGFYLCAWSPTPGITGELFFGEGSRLTVL.

The CDR3 nucleotides are TGCGCCAGCAGTCCTAATCCGGGGACAGGGGGTTCCGGGGAGCTGTTTTTT. It yields the protein CASSPNPGTGGSGELFF. The rearrangement links TRBV5-1 to TRBJ2-2; 11 bases fit TRBD1. Trimming removed 5 bases from V and 6 bases from J; junction bases left unmatched: 12. Per the germline V gene, CDR1 is SGHRS and CDR2 is YFSETQ. The CDR3 is made up of 17 amino acids.

The genes are TRBV19 and TRBJ1-2; the D gene is possibly TRBD1 (6 bases). The CDR3 runs to 11 residues. V lost 9 bases, J lost 5 bases, and 10 bases lay in between. Per germline, CDR1 LNHDA and CDR2 SQIVND (reference sequence). CDR3 nucleotide sequence: TGTGCCAGCGGACAGTTTTATGGCTACACCTTC. This codes for CASGQFYGYTF.

The rearrangement uses TRBV30 and TRBJ2-5, with D tentatively TRBD2 (5 bases). Germline V lookup: CDR1 GTSNPN, CDR2 SVGIG (reference sequence). This CDR3 is 12 amino acids long. V gave up 5 bases and J gave up 5 bases, with 12 bases separating them. The CDR3 loop is CAWGYGEETQYF. The CDR3 bases are TGTGCCTGGGGCTACGGGGAGGAGACCCAGTACTTC.

Concerning this clone itself: A read error may account for a junction end that differs from germline. This rearrangement joins TRBV7-7 to TRBJ2-1; possible D gene TRBD2, 5 bases. This CDR3 contains 13 residues. Germline assignment: CDR1 SSHAT and CDR2 FNYEAQ (reference sequence). The CDR3 here is CASSLAGNNEQFF. In nucleotides, the CDR3 is TGTGCTAGCAGCTTAGCCGGGAACAATGAGCAGTTCTTC.

The V gene is TRBV27, the J gene TRBJ2-7; TRBD1 matches at 8 bases. Losses at the gene ends were 6 bases for V and 7 bases for J; bases not matched to a gene: 11. The CDR3 spans 14 residues. CDR1 and CDR2 from the germline V gene are MNHEY and SMNVEV (reference sequence). DNA of the CDR3: TGTGCCAGCAGCTCGGACAGGGCCCGGGGGGAGCAGTACTTC. Amino acid sequence: CASSSDRARGEQYF.

The gene calls are TRBV19 and TRBJ2-4; weak D call: TRBD2 (5 bases). The germline V gene has CDR1 LNHDA and CDR2 SQIVND (reference sequence). Trimming removed 5 bases from V and 8 bases from J, with 13 bases in between. The CDR3 length is 13 residues. The CDR3 DNA follows: TGTGCCAGTAGTCCCCGGGCCGGGGACATTCAGTACTTC. This gives the protein CASSPRAGDIQYF.

This clone has more than one count but fewer than ten. The rearrangement links TRBV6-5 to TRBJ1-1; tentatively, D is TRBD1 (5 bases). The CDR3 length is 15 residues. Germline V lookup: CDR1 MNHEY, CDR2 SVGAGI. V was trimmed by 6 bases and J by 1 base, leaving 15 bases between them. CDR3 residues: CASSPTSTANTEAFF. The CDR3 nucleotides read TGTGCCAGCAGCCCGACATCGACAGCGAACACTGAAGCTTTCTTT.

The genes are TRBV11-1 and TRBJ2-7, with D possibly being TRBD1 (5 bases). The V gene lost 4 bases and the J gene lost 3 bases, with 10 bases spanning the gap. The CDR3 length is 13 residues. The germline V gene has CDR1 SGHAT and CDR2 FQDESV (reference sequence). As DNA, the CDR3 is TGTGCCAGCAGCTCCGTGGGGCGCTACGAGCAGTACTTC. This translates into CASSSVGRYEQYF.

Here the CDR3 reads CSVRHVEQFF. The CDR3 bases are TGCAGCGTCCGACATGTTGAGCAGTTCTTC. J is TRBJ2-1 and V is TRBV29-1; D gene ambiguous. V was cut by 6 bases and J by 9 bases, with 9 bases left in between. The length of the CDR3 is 10 residues. In germline, CDR1 is SQVTM, CDR2 ANQGSEA.